This paragraph covers one TCR beta chain sequence. The assay was immunoSEQ multiplex PCR, and TCRdb's table has in-frame clones only and misses some. Among roughly 220,000 clones listed, roughly 80% were seen once. This entry comes from a study of blood T cell repertoires in COVID-19. About the study: The United States, Italy and Spain supplied acute and convalescent COVID-19 samples. Nucleic acid was either cDNA or gDNA, and it came from T cells, B-cell-depleted T cells, or PBMCs.

This clonotype was obtained from a man under 40 with active or convalescent COVID-19. The sample was peripheral blood.

The CDR3 coding sequence is TGTGCCAGTAGTATAGGTAGCGGGAAGGACGAGCAGTACTTC. Protein: CASSIGSGKDEQYF. The chain couples TRBV19 to TRBJ2-7, with 8 nucleotides matching TRBD2. The junction had 4 bases not matched to a gene; V was cut back by 1 base and J by 5 bases. The germline CDR1 and CDR2 sequences are LNHDA and SQIVND (reference sequence). This CDR3 has 14 amino acids.